The present T cell receptor (beta chain) was sequenced within a study of T cell responses to AZD1222 COVID-19 vaccine. General study results and limits: Repertoire sampling happened only post peak T cell response. The study reported that nearly half of spike-specific TCRs target unmutated variant regions. Clonal diversity was possibly underestimated, and white British individuals and females predominated among donors.

TCRdb's copy holds only in-frame clones and misses some; the assay was immunoSEQ multiplex PCR. The sample has some 130,000 clones; more than 80% are singletons. V gave up 1 base and J gave up 0 bases; unmatched junction bases: 7. The length of the CDR3 is 18 residues. CDR1 and CDR2 (germline): MGHRA, YSYEKL. A remark on this clone: Its target is not known.

The V gene is TRBV4-1, the J gene TRBJ1-5, with 9 bases fitting TRBD1. The sequence was obtained from an adult in good health. The sequencing used peripheral blood, collected on day 0 of AZD1222 vaccination. CDR3 amino acids: CASSQVRDRADSNQPQHF. In nucleotides, the CDR3 is TGCGCCAGCAGCCAAGTTAGGGACAGGGCGGATAGCAATCAGCCCCAGCATTTT.